Listed here are 6 T cell receptor beta chains from one sample, sequenced in a study of CD8 T cells in Susac syndrome (dated by TCRdb to about 2019). Libraries came from the immunoSEQ multiplex PCR assay. RNA was extracted using the RNeasy kit, and roughly 0.5 to 1 microgram was reverse transcribed with random hexamers. In-frame beta chains were kept once TCRdb had trimmed the public reads at Q25 with fastp and called clones with MiXCR. Every distinct CDR3 protein forms one entry, paired with its most common genes and DNA. In this sample the table shows 200,000 to 250,000 distinct CDR3 sequences, 93% of which occur a single time. The top ten constitute about 0.071% of the sample. The sample taken for sequencing was CD4+ T cells from PBMCs. The receptor set was obtained from a human donor with multiple sclerosis.

CDR3 in amino acids: CATSRDLFPGELFF. The CDR3 bases are TGTGCCACCAGCAGAGATCTATTTCCCGGGGAGCTGTTTTTT. The V call is TRBV15, the J call TRBJ2-2; D unresolved. The length of the CDR3 is 14 residues. CDR1 LNHNV and CDR2 YYDKDF come from the germline V gene (reference sequence). V was cut by 0 bases and J by 6 bases, with 8 bases left in between.

The chain has TRBV20-1 and TRBJ1-6, with 7 nucleotides matching TRBD1. V trimming: 4 bases; J trimming: 7 bases; junction bases outside the gene matches: 10. Germline assignment: CDR1 DFQATT and CDR2 SNEGSKA (reference sequence). The CDR3 is made up of 15 amino acids. The CDR3 spells CSATGQSISNSPLHF. As DNA, the CDR3 is TGCAGTGCTACGGGACAGAGCATCTCCAATTCACCCCTCCACTTT.

The gene calls are TRBV9 and TRBJ2-5; 9 bases align to TRBD2. There are 17 residues in the CDR3. From germline, CDR1 is SGDLS and CDR2 YYNGEE. The V gene end was trimmed by 3 bases and the J gene end by 3 bases; junction bases not matched to a gene: 12. For the CDR3, the DNA is TGTGCCAGCAGCGCAAACCCGAGGAGCGGGAGGAAAGAGACCCAGTACTTC. It specifies CASSANPRSGRKETQYF. The complete variable domain, with remaining parts taken from reference TRBV9 and TRBJ2-5, reads DSGVTQTPKHLITATGQRVTLRCSPRSGDLSVYWYQQSLDQGLQFLIQYYNGEERAKGNILERFSAQQFPDLHSELNLSSLELGDSALYFCASSANPRSGRKETQYFGPGTRLLVL.

The genes are TRBV9 and TRBJ2-3; D gene ambiguous. CDR3 size: 14 residues. V dropped 0 bases and J dropped 1 base, with 6 bases sitting between them. From germline, CDR1 is SGDLS and CDR2 YYNGEE. The CDR3, as DNA: TGTGCCAGCAGCGTAGCGGGTCGCACAGATACGCAGTATTTT. Protein sequence: CASSVAGRTDTQYF.

The V gene is TRBV21-1, the J gene TRBJ1-3. TRBV21-1 is a pseudogene segment. The CDR3 sequence is 16 residues long. The CDR3 DNA is TGTGCCAGCAGCAAAGTGGGGATCCTCTCCGGAAACACCATATATTTT. Translating gives CASSKVGILSGNTIYF.

The chain links TRBV12-3 or TRBV12-4 to TRBJ1-2, with TRBD1 identical over 7 bases. This CDR3 contains 14 residues. V was pared by 7 bases and J by 4 bases, with 9 bases of the junction left unmatched. Here the CDR3 reads CASTRTGSIYGYTF. The CDR3 nucleotides read TGTGCCAGCACCCGGACAGGCTCTATCTATGGCTACACCTTC.